This record looks at one TCR beta chain sequence and its context. The CDR3 is made up of 14 amino acids. Per the germline V gene, CDR1 is KGHSH and CDR2 is LQKENI. V lost 6 bases, J lost 7 bases, and 15 bases lay in between. This entry comes from a study of T cell responses to AZD1222 COVID-19 vaccine. The table came from immunoSEQ multiplex PCR; TCRdb's copy has only in-frame clones and leaves some out. This table holds tens of thousands of clones, under 90% found once. This clonotype was sampled from an adult in good health. This rearrangement joins TRBV18 to TRBJ1-4, with a tentative D call TRBD1 (5 bases). The source material was peripheral blood, sampled on day 0 of AZD1222 vaccination. As DNA, the CDR3 is TGTGCCAGCTCCAATGAAGGAAGGGGTGAAAAACTGTTTTTT. It translates to CASSNEGRGEKLFF. The full variable domain, rest sourced from reference TRBV18 and TRBJ1-4, is NAGVMQNPRHLVRRRGQEARLRCSPMKGHSHVYWYRQLPEEGLKFMVYLQKENIIDESGMPKERFSAEFPKEGPSILRIQQVVRGDSAAYFCASSNEGRGEKLFFGSGTQLSVL.